Described below is a single T cell receptor beta chain sequence and its context. The ends were cut back, 8 bases at V and 3 bases at J, with 11 bases in the middle. Germline V CDR1 and CDR2: SNHLY, FYNNEI. The CDR3 covers 12 residues. This sample is part of a study of blood T cell repertoires in COVID-19. Authors' processing steps: Amplification of reference gene primers provided the estimated nucleated cell counts. Here immunoSEQ multiplex PCR was the method, and the copy in TCRdb shows in-frame clones only, minus some. That table is the source of V, J and clone size, and D and trimming were worked out from the DNA. The data contain around 60,000 clones, about four fifths of them seen just once; the ten biggest clones take up under 30%.

This chain links TRBV2 with TRBJ2-7; D is undetermined. This TCR came from a woman of 80 years or more with active or convalescent COVID-19. The sample comprised peripheral blood. In nucleotides, the CDR3 is TGTGCCAGCGCCCTAGTTTACTACGAGCAGTACTTC. It encodes CASALVYYEQYF.